The text below deals with one T cell receptor (beta chain). Clones were sequenced by immunoSEQ multiplex PCR, and TCRdb holds only the in-frame ones, with some missing. This table has 58,000 or so clones, 80% to 95% appearing once. This sample was taken from a study of T cell changes during pregnancy in multiple sclerosis. Germline V gene data show CDR1 as LNHDA and CDR2 as SQIVND (reference sequence). J gave up 1 base and V 3 bases, and 3 bases lay outside the gene matches. The CDR3 totals 16 residues. The genes are TRBV19 and TRBJ2-3, with 11 positions matching TRBD2. Sequenced material: CD4+ T cells from peripheral blood mononuclear cells, taken in the third trimester of pregnancy. This receptor was obtained from a female donor with multiple sclerosis, enrolled in a pregnancy study. CDR3 sequence (DNA): TGTGCCAGTAGTATGTTAGCGGGGGGGGGCACAGATACGCAGTATTTT. Translated, it gives CASSMLAGGGTDTQYF.